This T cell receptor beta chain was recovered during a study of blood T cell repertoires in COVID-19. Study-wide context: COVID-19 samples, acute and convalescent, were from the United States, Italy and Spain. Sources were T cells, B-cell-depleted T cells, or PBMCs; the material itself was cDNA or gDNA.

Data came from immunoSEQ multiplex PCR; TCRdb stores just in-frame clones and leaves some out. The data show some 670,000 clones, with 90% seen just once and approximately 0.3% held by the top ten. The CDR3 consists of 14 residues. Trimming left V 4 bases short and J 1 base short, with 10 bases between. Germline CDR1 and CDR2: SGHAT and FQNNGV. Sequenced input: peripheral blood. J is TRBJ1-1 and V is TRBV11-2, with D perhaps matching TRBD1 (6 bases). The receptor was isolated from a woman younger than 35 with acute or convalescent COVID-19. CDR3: CASSSTGGNTEAFF. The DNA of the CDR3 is TGTGCCAGCAGCTCGACAGGTGGGAACACTGAAGCTTTCTTT.